This entry describes one T cell receptor beta chain. Its target is not known. Reverse transcription of extracted RNA yielded cDNA, which provided the sequencing template. Assay used: immunoSEQ multiplex PCR; TCRdb lists only in-frame clones, some missing. The data contain about 100,000 clones, around 60% of them singletons. The sample originates from a study of CD8+ T cells in alopecia areata. General study results and limits: Tofacitinib delivered significant drops in scalp clonality and in expanded CD8+ clones among the top 100. The study found that many expanded lesional clones persisted in scalp and blood during tofacitinib.

This sample's treatment: oral pan-JAK inhibitor, 5-10 mg twice daily. Starting from PBMCs, sorting isolated CD4+ and CD8+ T cells. Trimming stripped 4 bases from V and 5 bases from J, with 20 bases between. Per the germline V gene, CDR1 is SQVTM and CDR2 is ANQGSEA. The CDR3 is 15 amino acids. V is TRBV29-1 and J is TRBJ2-5, with D tentatively TRBD2 (5 bases). This TCR derives from a human donor with alopecia areata. The sample consisted of CD8+ T cells sorted from blood, taken at approximately week 60, from a patient treated with tofacitinib. CDR3 nucleotides: TGCAGCGTTGGAATAGGTGGAATGTCGGGGGAGACCCAGTACTTC. Its protein is CSVGIGGMSGETQYF.